One T cell receptor (beta chain) is described in this entry. V dropped 4 bases and J dropped 0 bases, with 11 bases sitting between them. The CDR3 loop spans 14 amino acids. The V gene's germline CDR1 is SQVTM and CDR2 ANQGSEA. The sample comes from a study of blood T cell repertoires in COVID-19. Study overall: Material from acute and convalescent COVID-19 was sourced from the United States, Italy and Spain. The cDNA or gDNA used as material had been derived from T cells, B-cell-depleted T cells, or PBMCs.

Profiling relied on immunoSEQ multiplex PCR, and the TCRdb table lists in-frame clones only, not all of them. This table holds some 200,000 clones, 75% to 80% found once. This sequence originates from a woman in her seventies with acute or convalescent COVID-19. Input material: peripheral blood. The chain carries TRBV29-1 and TRBJ2-3; a possible D gene is TRBD1 (5 bases). The CDR3 protein is CSVVVTGSTDTQYF. CDR3 coding DNA: TGCAGCGTTGTCGTAACAGGAAGCACAGATACGCAGTATTTT.